This T cell receptor beta chain was recovered during a study of T cells after yellow fever vaccination. The overall study: The fractions with low cell numbers were processed using SMART-Seq v4 Ultra Low Input. Study-wide points: A large majority of primary-vaccination clones showed up again after the booster (96% CD4, around 85% CD8). Clonotypes found in both CD4 and CD8 compartments made up a small share.

This clonotype was seen at least ten times. The authors made TCR cDNA by 5'RACE template switching, adding a universal primer site and UMIs. Using its own MiXCR run on the 5' RACE reads, TCRdb lists one record per CDR3 protein. The repertoire includes 40,000 or so distinct CDR3 sequences, roughly 6.4% of them detected once, and approximately 16% sits in the top ten. The sequences come from CD8+ T cells not binding an NS4B(214-222) dextramer, sorted from PBMCs, collected 45 days after the yellow fever booster vaccination. The sequence came from a man aged 30 to 45 who received the YFV17D yellow fever vaccine.

The CDR3 loop reads CASNPGTGRTDTQYF. In nucleotides, the CDR3 is TGTGCCAGCAATCCCGGGACAGGGCGCACAGATACGCAGTATTTT. The rearrangement uses TRBV12-3 or TRBV12-4 and TRBJ2-3; 9 nucleotides align to TRBD1. The CDR3 extends over 15 amino acids. The V gene end was trimmed by 7 bases and the J gene end by 1 base; junction bases not matched to a gene: 6.